The next 9 T cell receptor beta chains were all read from a single sample in a study of shared clonotypes between healthy human individuals. The data were produced by immunoSEQ multiplex PCR, yet TCRdb's version contains in-frame clones alone and is incomplete. The table lists approximately 530,000 clones, approximately 95% of them singletons, with about 0.054% in the top ten. The sequenced sample was naive CD4+ T cells sorted from blood. As to subset: CD45RA+ positively selected. The receptors derive from a young woman in good health.

The DNA of the CDR3 is TGTGCCAGCAGCTTATCGGACTCCACCGGGGAGCTGTTTTTT. It specifies CASSLSDSTGELFF. This chain connects TRBV7-9 to TRBJ2-2; tentatively, D is TRBD2 (5 bases). CDR1 and CDR2 from the germline V gene are SEHNR and FQNEAQ (reference sequence). The V end lost 2 bases, the J end lost 4 bases, and 8 bases lay between the germline ends. The CDR3 extends over 14 amino acids.

The chain employs TRBV7-2 and TRBJ1-1; D not resolved. Trimming removed 5 bases at V and 11 bases at J, with 18 bases between. This CDR3 comprises 13 residues. CDR1 SGHTA and CDR2 FQGNSA come from the germline V gene. Here the CDR3 reads CASSKAVDVRAFF. The CDR3 DNA follows: TGTGCCAGCAGCAAGGCCGTGGACGTGAGGGCTTTCTTT.

Here the CDR3 DNA reads TGTGCCAGCAGCGGGACAGGGCGCGTACCCTACGAGCAGTACTTC. Translating gives CASSGTGRVPYEQYF. The V call is TRBV5-4, the J call TRBJ2-7, with 9 bases aligning to TRBD1. V shed 4 bases and J 2 bases; nucleotides not matched to a gene: 7. This CDR3 region has 15 residues. Germline V gene lookup returns CDR1 SGHNT and CDR2 YYREEE (reference sequence).

To note about this clone: The same CDR3 can be traced to other DNA sequences in this sample. Written as DNA, the CDR3 is TGCGCCAGCAGCTTGGGACTAGCGGGAGGGGAAGAGACCCAGTACTTC. Translating gives CASSLGLAGGEETQYF. This sequence joins TRBV5-1 and TRBJ2-5; 14 positions agree with TRBD2. Looked up from germline, CDR1 is SGHRS and CDR2 is YFSETQ. Trimming removed 0 bases from V and 3 bases from J; junction bases left unmatched: 1. The CDR3 length is 16 residues.

The gene calls are TRBV27 and TRBJ2-7, with 16 bases fitting TRBD2. Trimming removed 5 bases from V and 2 bases from J; junction bases left unmatched: 3. This CDR3 has 16 residues. Germline V gives CDR1 MNHEY, CDR2 SMNVEV (reference sequence). The chain's CDR3 is CASSKGLAGGPYEQYF. The DNA of the CDR3 is TGTGCCAGCAGTAAGGGACTAGCGGGAGGGCCCTACGAGCAGTACTTC.

CDR3 region: CASSRGLAGTSEQYF. The CDR3, as DNA: TGTGCCAGCAGCCGGGGACTAGCGGGAACTTCCGAGCAGTACTTC. This chain uses TRBV5-5 with TRBJ2-7, with 13 nucleotides matching TRBD2. Germline values: CDR1 SGHKS, CDR2 YYEKEE (reference sequence). V shed 4 bases and J 6 bases; nucleotides not matched to a gene: 7. The CDR3 loop spans 15 amino acids.

The chain recombines TRBV29-1 with TRBJ2-5; the match to TRBD2 covers 9 bases. There are 16 residues in the CDR3. Germline V CDR1 and CDR2: SQVTM, ANQGSEA. J was trimmed by 8 bases and V by 4 bases; bases with no gene match: 17. The CDR3 protein is CSVGLAGVREKNTQYF. The CDR3 DNA reads TGCAGCGTTGGCTTAGCGGGGGTACGTGAGAAAAACACCCAGTACTTC.

V gene TRBV30 combines with J gene TRBJ2-7, with a weak D call TRBD1 (5 bases). CDR3 size: 12 residues. CDR1 and CDR2 (germline): GTSNPN, SVGIG (reference sequence). Between the trimmed V and J ends, which lost 0 bases and 5 bases, there was a span of 8 bases. CDR3 coding DNA: TGTGCCTGGAGTGTATCAGGGCACGAGCAGTACTTC. It encodes CAWSVSGHEQYF.

This rearrangement joins TRBV30 to TRBJ2-5, with 7 bases matching TRBD1. Looked up from germline, CDR1 is GTSNPN and CDR2 is SVGIG (reference sequence). The V and J ends lost 1 base and 5 bases, in that order; junction bases with no gene match: 7. This CDR3 spans 14 amino acids. The CDR3 sequence is CAWSGYRGEETQYF. CDR3 bases: TGTGCCTGGAGTGGGTACAGGGGAGAGGAGACCCAGTACTTC.